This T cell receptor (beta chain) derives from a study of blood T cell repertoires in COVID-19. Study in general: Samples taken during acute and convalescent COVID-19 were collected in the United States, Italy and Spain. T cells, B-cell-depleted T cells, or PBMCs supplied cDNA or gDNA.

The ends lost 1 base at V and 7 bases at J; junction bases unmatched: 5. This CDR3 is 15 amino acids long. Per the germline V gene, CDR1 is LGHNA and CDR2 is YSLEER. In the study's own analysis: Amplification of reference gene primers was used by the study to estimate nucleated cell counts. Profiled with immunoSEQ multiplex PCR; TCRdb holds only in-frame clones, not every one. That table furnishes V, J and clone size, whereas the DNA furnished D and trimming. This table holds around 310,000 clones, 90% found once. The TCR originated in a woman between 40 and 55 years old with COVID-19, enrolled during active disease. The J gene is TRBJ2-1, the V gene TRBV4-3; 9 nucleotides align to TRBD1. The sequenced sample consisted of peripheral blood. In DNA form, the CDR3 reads TGCGCCAGCAGCCAAGGGGACAGGGAGGTAAATGAGCAGTTCTTC. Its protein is CASSQGDREVNEQFF.